Listed here are 20 T cell receptor beta chains from one sample, sequenced in a study of control samples from healthy donors and cancer patients. Measured with immunoSEQ multiplex PCR; TCRdb has only the in-frame clones, and not every one. The sample includes some 90,000 clones, 85% to 90% seen only once; the top ten take 7.5% to 9%. Sample: blood. These receptors were taken from a woman aged 55-70 years in good health.

The chain carries TRBV4-3 and TRBJ1-5, with D unresolved. The CDR3 is 16 amino acids. The V end lost 0 bases, the J end lost 0 bases, and 9 bases lay between the germline ends. Per germline, CDR1 LGHNA and CDR2 YSLEER. In DNA, the CDR3 is TGCGCCAGCAGCCAAGATCTAGGTTATAGCAATCAGCCCCAGCATTTT. The encoded protein is CASSQDLGYSNQPQHF.

The genes are TRBV11-3 and TRBJ2-3; no reliable D call. From germline, CDR1 is SGHNT and CDR2 YENEEA. The V and J ends lost 1 base and 5 bases respectively, with 13 bases between them. This CDR3 has 15 amino acids. DNA for the CDR3: TGTGCCAGCAGCTTAGGGTTAGCAGATATAGATACGCAGTATTTT. This codes for CASSLGLADIDTQYF.

This clone was seen just once. J is TRBJ1-5 and V is TRBV9, with unresolved D. V was clipped by 3 bases and J by 4 bases, with 8 bases between them. Looked up from germline, CDR1 is SGDLS and CDR2 is YYNGEE. There are 13 residues in the CDR3. The CDR3 DNA reads as TGTGCCAGCAGCGGAGCGGATAATCAGCCCCAGCATTTT. Its protein is CASSGADNQPQHF.

V is TRBV6-1 and J is TRBJ1-2; D is possibly TRBD1 (5 bases). V dropped 0 bases and J dropped 8 bases, with 19 bases sitting between them. The CDR3 is made up of 16 amino acids. CDR1 is MNHNS and CDR2 is SASEGT in the germline V gene. CDR3 residues: CASSEALQGWGRGYTF. Written as DNA, the CDR3 is TGTGCCAGCAGTGAAGCGCTGCAGGGATGGGGACGCGGCTACACCTTC.

This clone was detected once. DNA for the CDR3: TGTGCCAGCAGTTTAGAGGGGACCCAGTACTTC. The encoded protein is CASSLEGTQYF. This rearrangement joins TRBV28 to TRBJ2-5; D is possibly TRBD2 (5 bases). There are 11 residues in the CDR3. The germline V gene encodes CDR1 MDHEN and CDR2 SYDVKM. V was shortened by 2 bases and J by 7 bases, with 5 bases between the two germline ends.

The rearrangement uses TRBV29-1 and TRBJ1-1, with D hard to call. Germline V CDR1 and CDR2: SQVTM, ANQGSEA. The CDR3 spans 13 residues. V gave up 3 bases and J gave up 5 bases, with 13 bases separating them. In DNA form, the CDR3 reads TGCAGCGTTGATTCAGACGCGGGGACTGAAGCTTTCTTT. Its translation is CSVDSDAGTEAFF.

V gene TRBV25-1 combines with J gene TRBJ1-2; D not certain. Germline V lookup: CDR1 MGHDK, CDR2 SYGVNS. This CDR3 spans 12 amino acids. Trimming left V 5 bases short and J 2 bases short, with 6 bases between. In DNA, the CDR3 is TGTGCCAGCAGTCGGGCGAACTATGGCTACACCTTC. Translated, it gives CASSRANYGYTF.

The gene calls are TRBV10-2 and TRBJ2-1; D is uncertain. The CDR3 totals 13 residues. Germline CDR1 and CDR2: WSHSY and SAAADI. Deletions cut 8 bases from V and 0 bases from J, with 8 bases between. The CDR3 here is CASQASSYNEQFF. CDR3 DNA: TGCGCCAGCCAGGCAAGCTCCTACAATGAGCAGTTCTTC.

The chain combines TRBV6-1 with TRBJ1-1, with D hard to call. Germline V gene lookup returns CDR1 MNHNS and CDR2 SASEGT. The CDR3 contains 12 residues. V gave up 3 bases and J gave up 6 bases, with 8 bases separating them. CDR3 nucleotide sequence: TGTGCCAGCAGTGACCCGGGAGCTGAAGCTTTCTTT. Protein: CASSDPGAEAFF.

CDR3 loop: CASTQSGGPGDTQYF. The CDR3 DNA reads TGTGCCAGCACCCAAAGCGGGGGCCCGGGGGATACGCAGTATTTT. The chain carries TRBV9 and TRBJ2-3, with 8 bases lining up with TRBD2. The CDR3 extends over 15 amino acids. Germline values: CDR1 SGDLS, CDR2 YYNGEE. V shed 6 bases and J 6 bases; nucleotides not matched to a gene: 12. The whole variable domain, filled in from reference TRBV9 and TRBJ2-3, reads DSGVTQTPKHLITATGQRVTLRCSPRSGDLSVYWYQQSLDQGLQFLIQYYNGEERAKGNILERFSAQQFPDLHSELNLSSLELGDSALYFCASTQSGGPGDTQYFGPGTRLTVL.

The chain employs TRBV5-1 and TRBJ2-2; TRBD1 is a possible D gene (6 bases). CDR1 is SGHRS and CDR2 is YFSETQ in the germline V gene. Between the trimmed V and J ends, which lost 1 base and 3 bases, there was a span of 13 bases. The CDR3 loop spans 16 amino acids. The CDR3 loop is CASSLRVGGHTGELFF. CDR3 nucleotides: TGCGCCAGCAGCTTGAGGGTTGGGGGCCACACCGGGGAGCTGTTTTTT. Full variable domain (missing parts from reference TRBV5-1 and TRBJ2-2): KAGVTQTPRYLIKTRGQQVTLSCSPISGHRSVSWYQQTPGQGLQFLFEYFSETQRNKGNFPGRFSGRQFSNSRSEMNVSTLELGDSALYLCASSLRVGGHTGELFFGEGSRLTVL.

The gene calls are TRBV5-6 and TRBJ1-4; TRBD1 aligns across 7 bases. This CDR3 region has 15 residues. Trimming cost V 5 bases and J 5 bases; bases outside gene matches: 9. Looked up from germline, CDR1 is SGHDT and CDR2 is YYEEEE. The CDR3 is CASSQTGVGNEKLFF. Written as DNA, the CDR3 is TGTGCCAGCAGTCAAACAGGGGTCGGAAATGAAAAACTGTTTTTT.

This clone showed up just once. J is TRBJ2-1 and V is TRBV6-2 or TRBV6-3, with D tentatively TRBD2 (5 bases). The CDR3 totals 11 residues. Trimming removed 5 bases from V and 12 bases from J, with 11 bases in between. Germline V gives CDR1 MNHEY, CDR2 SVGEGT. The CDR3 DNA is TGTGCCAGCAGTCATAGCGTCGTGCAGTTCTTC. Amino acid sequence: CASSHSVVQFF.

This rearrangement joins TRBV5-5 to TRBJ2-2, with 9 bases lining up with TRBD2. J gave up 3 bases and V 6 bases, and 9 bases lay outside the gene matches. The CDR3 extends over 16 amino acids. Germline CDR1 reads SGHKS; CDR2 reads YYEKEE (reference sequence). The CDR3 here is CASKGPGLADTGELFF. The CDR3 DNA sequence: TGTGCCAGCAAAGGTCCGGGACTAGCCGACACCGGGGAGCTGTTTTTT.

DNA of the CDR3: TGTGCCAGCAGCTTTTTGGCTGATACGCAGTATTTT. Amino acid sequence: CASSFLADTQYF. This chain uses TRBV5-8 with TRBJ2-3; D not certain. The CDR3 extends over 12 amino acids. Deletions cut 2 bases from V and 6 bases from J, with 7 bases between. Germline-derived CDR1 and CDR2 are SGHTS and YDEGEE.

The CDR3 DNA reads TGTGCCAGTAGTATAGGACAGCTCGGCGAGCAGTACTTC. The encoded protein is CASSIGQLGEQYF. The V call is TRBV19, the J call TRBJ2-7, with D perhaps TRBD1 (5 bases). CDR1 and CDR2 (germline): LNHDA, SQIVND (reference sequence). The V gene lost 1 base and the J gene lost 6 bases, with 10 bases spanning the gap. The CDR3 is 13 residues long.

The chain couples TRBV5-6 to TRBJ1-2; no clear D. CDR3 size: 15 residues. Trimming cost V 4 bases and J 4 bases, with 17 bases left between them. Germline CDR1 reads SGHDT; CDR2 reads YYEEEE. The CDR3 DNA reads TGTGCCAGCAGCAACCCCCGGACGGATATCTATGGCTACACCTTC. As protein: CASSNPRTDIYGYTF.

The chain is built from TRBV6-5 and TRBJ1-2; 9 bases fit TRBD1. The CDR3 has 12 residues. Trimming at V came to 5 bases and at J to 8 bases, leaving 3 bases not matched to a gene. Germline V gives CDR1 MNHEY, CDR2 SVGAGI. CDR3 region: CASSRTGVGYTF. DNA for the CDR3: TGTGCCAGCAGTCGGACAGGGGTGGGCTACACCTTC.

The chain has TRBV7-9 and TRBJ2-3, with D possibly matching TRBD1 (5 bases). The V end was cut by 5 bases, the J end by 4 bases, with 22 bases between. Germline CDR1 and CDR2: SEHNR and FQNEAQ (reference sequence). The CDR3 is 17 amino acids. This CDR3 is CASSNLLSPGSPDTQYF. The CDR3 bases are TGTGCCAGCAGCAACCTCCTTTCGCCAGGGTCCCCAGATACGCAGTATTTT.

A word on this clone: Other DNA sequences from this sample encode an identical CDR3 as well. J is TRBJ1-3 and V is TRBV24-1; no reliable D call. Germline assignment: CDR1 KGHDR and CDR2 SFDVKD. This CDR3 has 16 residues. V lost 7 bases, J lost 3 bases, and 18 bases lay in between. As DNA, the CDR3 is TGTGCCACCAGGGACGGCTCTCCTCCTGATGGAAACACCATATATTTT. It translates to CATRDGSPPDGNTIYF.